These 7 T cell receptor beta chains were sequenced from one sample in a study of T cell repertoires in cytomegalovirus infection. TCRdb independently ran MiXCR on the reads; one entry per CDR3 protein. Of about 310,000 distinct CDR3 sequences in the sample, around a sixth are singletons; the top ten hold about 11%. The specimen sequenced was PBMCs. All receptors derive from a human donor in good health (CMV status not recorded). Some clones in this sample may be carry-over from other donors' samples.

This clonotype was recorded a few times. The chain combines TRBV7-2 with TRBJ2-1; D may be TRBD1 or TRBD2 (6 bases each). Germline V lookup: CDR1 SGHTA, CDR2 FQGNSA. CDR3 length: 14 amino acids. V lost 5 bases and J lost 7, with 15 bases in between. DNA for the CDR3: TGTGCCAGCAGCGTCGTAGAGGGGGGTAATGAGCAGTTCTTC. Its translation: CASSVVEGGNEQFF.

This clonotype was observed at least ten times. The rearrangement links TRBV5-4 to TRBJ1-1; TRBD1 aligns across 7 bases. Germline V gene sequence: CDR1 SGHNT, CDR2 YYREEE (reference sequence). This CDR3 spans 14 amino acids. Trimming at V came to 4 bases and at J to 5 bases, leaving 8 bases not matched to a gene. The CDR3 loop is CASSQDRLGTEAFF. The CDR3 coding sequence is TGTGCCAGCAGCCAGGACAGGTTGGGGACTGAAGCTTTCTTT.

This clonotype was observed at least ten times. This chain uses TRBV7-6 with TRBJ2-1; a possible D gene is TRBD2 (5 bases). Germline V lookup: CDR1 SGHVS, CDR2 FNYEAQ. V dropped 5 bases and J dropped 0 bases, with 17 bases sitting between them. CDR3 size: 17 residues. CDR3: CASSTGGLSLSYNEQFF. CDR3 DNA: TGTGCCAGCAGCACCGGAGGTCTATCCCTCTCCTACAATGAGCAGTTCTTC. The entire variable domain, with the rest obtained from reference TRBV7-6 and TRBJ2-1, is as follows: GAGVSQSPRYKVTKRGQDVALRCDPISGHVSLYWYRQALGQGPEFLTYFNYEAQQDKSGLPNDRFSAERPEGSISTLTIQRTEQRDSAMYRCASSTGGLSLSYNEQFFGPGTRLTVL.

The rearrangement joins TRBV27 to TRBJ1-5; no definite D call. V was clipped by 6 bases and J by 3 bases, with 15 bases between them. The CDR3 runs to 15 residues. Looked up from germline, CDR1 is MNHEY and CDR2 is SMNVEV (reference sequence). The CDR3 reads CASSKQSADNQPQHF. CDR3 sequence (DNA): TGTGCCAGCAGCAAACAATCCGCGGACAATCAGCCCCAGCATTTT.

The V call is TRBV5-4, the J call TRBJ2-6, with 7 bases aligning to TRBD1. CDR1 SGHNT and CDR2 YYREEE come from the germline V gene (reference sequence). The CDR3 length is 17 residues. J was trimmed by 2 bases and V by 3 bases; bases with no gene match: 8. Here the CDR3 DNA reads TGTGCCAGCAGCTCTCCGGGACAGACCCCTGGGGCCAACGTCCTGACTTTC. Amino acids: CASSSPGQTPGANVLTF.

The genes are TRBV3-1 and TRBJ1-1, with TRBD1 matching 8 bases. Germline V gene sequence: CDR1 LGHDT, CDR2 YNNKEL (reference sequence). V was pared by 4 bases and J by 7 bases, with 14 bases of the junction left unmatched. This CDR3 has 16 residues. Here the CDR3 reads CASSLGTGPLGDEAFF. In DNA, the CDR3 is TGTGCCAGCAGCCTCGGGACAGGACCGCTCGGGGATGAAGCTTTCTTT.

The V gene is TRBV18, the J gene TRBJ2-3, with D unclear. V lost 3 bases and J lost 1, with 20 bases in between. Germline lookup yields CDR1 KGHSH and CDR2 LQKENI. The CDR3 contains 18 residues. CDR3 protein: CASSPGLGGRLGTDTQYF. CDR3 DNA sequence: TGTGCCAGCTCACCGGGCCTCGGCGGCCGTCTTGGCACAGATACGCAGTATTTT.